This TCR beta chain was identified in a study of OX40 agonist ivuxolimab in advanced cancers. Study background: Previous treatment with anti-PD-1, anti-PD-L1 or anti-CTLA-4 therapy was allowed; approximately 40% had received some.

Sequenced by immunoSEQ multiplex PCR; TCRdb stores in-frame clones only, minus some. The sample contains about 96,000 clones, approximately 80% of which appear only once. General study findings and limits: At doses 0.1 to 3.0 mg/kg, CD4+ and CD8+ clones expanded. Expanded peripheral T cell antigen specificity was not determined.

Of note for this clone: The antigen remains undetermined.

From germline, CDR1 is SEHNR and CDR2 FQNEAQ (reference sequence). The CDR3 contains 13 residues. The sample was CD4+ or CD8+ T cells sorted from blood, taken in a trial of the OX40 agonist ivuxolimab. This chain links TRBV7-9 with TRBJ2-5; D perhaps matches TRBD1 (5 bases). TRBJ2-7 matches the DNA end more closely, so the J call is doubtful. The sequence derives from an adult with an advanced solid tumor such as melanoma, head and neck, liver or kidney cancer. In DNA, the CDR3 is TGTGCCAGCAGCTTAGCTGGCAGGGACGAGCAGTACTTC. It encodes CASSLAGRDEQYF.